The rows below give T cell receptor beta chains drawn from one sample of a study of blood T cell repertoires in COVID-19. The method was immunoSEQ multiplex PCR; TCRdb's version includes in-frame clones alone and lacks a portion of them. The sample holds fewer than 350,000 clones; approximately 89% are singletons and the top ten take over 3.5%. The sequenced sample consisted of peripheral blood. The receptor set was obtained from an older woman with COVID-19, enrolled during active disease. CDR3s include the opening cysteine and the closing phenylalanine or tryptophan. The D gene is left open where the match is weak. Clone size is stated in some rows and not others, as once, few, many or a class when expanded.

D gene	V gene	J gene	clone size	CDR3 protein	CDR3 DNA
.	TRBV6-1	TRBJ2-3	.	CASSERTSTDTQYF	TGTGCCAGCAGTGAAAGGACATCCACAGATACGCAGTATTTT
TRBD1	TRBV4-1	TRBJ2-7	few	CASSHGDRGSYEQYF	TGCGCCAGCAGCCATGGGGACAGGGGCTCCTACGAGCAGTACTTC
TRBD1	TRBV7-9	TRBJ2-7	.	CASMLTGATEQYF	TGTGCCAGCATGTTGACAGGGGCTACCGAGCAGTACTTC
.	TRBV9	TRBJ1-2	.	CASSVDTNYGYTF	TGTGCCAGCAGCGTAGACACTAACTATGGCTACACCTTC
.	TRBV4-2	TRBJ1-5	.	CASSQDISGDPYQPQHF	TGTGCCAGCAGCCAAGATATCTCAGGGGACCCATATCAGCCCCAGCATTTT
TRBD1	TRBV9	TRBJ1-1	.	CASSRGPEAFF	TGTGCCAGCAGCAGGGGGCCTGAAGCTTTCTTT
.	TRBV28	TRBJ2-7	.	CASSFATYEQYF	TGTGCCAGCAGTTTCGCGACCTACGAGCAGTACTTC
.	TRBV9	TRBJ1-2	.	CASSVASETGYGYTF	TGTGCCAGCAGCGTAGCTTCCGAGACAGGCTATGGCTACACCTTC
TRBD1	TRBV2	TRBJ1-5	.	CASRWSLRDSEPNQPQHF	TGTGCCAGCAGATGGTCCCTAAGGGACAGCGAACCCAATCAGCCCCAGCATTTT
.	TRBV5-1	TRBJ1-1	.	CASGGDYTEAFF	TGCGCCAGCGGGGGGGACTACACTGAAGCTTTCTTT
.	TRBV7-2	TRBJ2-7	.	CASSLGGTGTLEQYF	TGTGCCAGCAGCTTAGGGGGTACCGGGACACTCGAGCAGTACTTC
.	TRBV9	TRBJ2-3	.	CASSGDRRVVDTQYF	TGTGCCAGCAGCGGAGACAGGCGCGTGGTTGATACGCAGTATTTT
TRBD1	TRBV4-2	TRBJ1-5	.	CASSATRTGSNQPQHF	TGTGCCAGCAGCGCAACGAGGACAGGGAGCAATCAGCCCCAGCATTTT
TRBD1	TRBV13	TRBJ2-3	.	CASSSQGAADTQYF	TGTGCCAGCAGCTCCCAGGGGGCGGCAGATACGCAGTATTTT
TRBD2	TRBV6-5	TRBJ2-7	.	CASTQRGAFPYEQYF	TGTGCCAGCACCCAGCGGGGGGCTTTCCCCTACGAGCAGTACTTC
.	TRBV19	TRBJ1-2	.	CASSIGSPGGYTF	TGTGCCAGTAGTATAGGAAGCCCAGGTGGCTACACCTTC
.	TRBV20-1	TRBJ1-2	.	CSARARPGYTF	TGCAGTGCTAGGGCGAGGCCTGGCTACACCTTC
.	TRBV2	TRBJ2-7	.	CASSPNLEIGEQYF	TGTGCCAGCAGTCCCAACCTCGAGATTGGCGAGCAGTACTTC
.	TRBV3-1/TRBV3-2	TRBJ1-1	.	CASSGQGWAFF	TGTGCCAGCAGCGGGCAGGGGTGGGCTTTCTTT
.	TRBV5-1	TRBJ1-1	.	CASSFKAAPDTEAFF	TGCGCCAGCAGCTTTAAAGCGGCGCCGGACACTGAAGCTTTCTTT
.	TRBV30	TRBJ1-2	.	CAWSVEGNYGYTF	TGTGCCTGGAGTGTAGAGGGAAACTATGGCTACACCTTC
.	TRBV15	TRBJ1-1	.	CATSRDRGGTEAFF	TGTGCCACCAGCAGGGACCGGGGAGGGACTGAAGCTTTCTTT
TRBD1	TRBV13	TRBJ2-7	.	CASSTRQGIHEQYF	TGTGCCAGCAGCACTCGACAGGGGATCCACGAGCAGTACTTC
.	TRBV19	TRBJ1-5	once	CASSIPDSSNQPQHF	TGTGCCAGTAGTATCCCCGACAGCAGCAATCAGCCCCAGCATTTT
.	TRBV28	TRBJ1-6	.	CASSPRGQYNSPLHF	TGTGCCAGCAGCCCTCGCGGACAGTATAATTCACCCCTCCACTTT
.	TRBV6-6	TRBJ1-2	.	CASTPAGAYGYTF	TGTGCCAGCACCCCCGCCGGAGCCTATGGCTACACCTTC
.	TRBV5-1	TRBJ2-7	.	CASSPRVGSSYEQYF	TGCGCCAGCAGCCCCCGGGTCGGGTCCTCCTACGAGCAGTACTTC
.	TRBV4-1	TRBJ2-7	.	CASSQAERGPYEQYF	TGCGCCAGCAGCCAAGCTGAAAGGGGCCCCTACGAGCAGTACTTC
.	TRBV6-5	TRBJ1-1	.	CASSYSVGGLNTEAFF	TGTGCCAGCAGTTACTCAGTGGGGGGACTGAACACTGAAGCTTTCTTT
TRBD2	TRBV19	TRBJ2-3	.	CASSIAGGGNTDTQYF	TGTGCCAGTAGTATTGCCGGGGGGGGCAACACAGATACGCAGTATTTT
TRBD2	TRBV15	TRBJ2-2	.	CATKLAGGNTGELFF	TGTGCCACCAAGTTAGCGGGGGGGAACACCGGGGAGCTGTTTTTT
.	TRBV19	TRBJ1-5	.	CASSLQTGLRPQHF	TGTGCCAGTAGTCTCCAGACAGGCCTTCGTCCCCAGCATTTT
TRBD2	TRBV6-6	TRBJ2-3	once	CASSYSAGGADTQYF	TGTGCCAGCAGTTACTCGGCGGGGGGCGCAGATACGCAGTATTTT
TRBD2	TRBV4-2	TRBJ2-5	.	CASSQGTSGRETQYF	TGTGCCAGCAGCCAAGGGACTAGCGGGAGAGAGACCCAGTACTTC
.	TRBV9	TRBJ1-6	.	CASSVDGAPNSPLHF	TGTGCCAGCAGCGTAGATGGGGCGCCTAATTCACCCCTCCACTTT
TRBD1	TRBV6-5	TRBJ1-4	.	CASSGRDRGLEKLFF	TGTGCCAGCAGCGGCCGGGACAGGGGGCTTGAAAAACTGTTTTTT